This TCR beta chain appears in the sequencing data of a study of T-cell reconstitution after alpha-beta-depleted transplantation in children. This clonotype showed up just a few times. From germline, CDR1 is SGHKS and CDR2 YYEKEE (reference sequence). V lost 2 bases to trimming and J lost 1 base, with 13 bases between them. The CDR3 length is 15 residues. Preparation of the TCRbeta library used unique molecular identifiers. TCRdb re-called the PCR reads through MiXCR, storing one row per CDR3 protein. The sample holds about 460,000 distinct CDR3 sequences, around 12% seen once. The sequencing here drew on PBMCs from the stem cell graft donor, taken from the stem cell graft. The chain links TRBV5-5 to TRBJ2-7, with D perhaps TRBD1 (5 bases). This TCR derives from a human donor who donated a stem cell graft to a child with combined immunodeficiency. The chain's CDR3 is CASSLGVGRSYEQYF. DNA of the CDR3: TGTGCCAGCAGCTTAGGGGTCGGTAGGTCCTACGAGCAGTACTTC.